Listed here are 15 T cell receptor beta chains from one sample, sequenced in a study of blood T cell repertoires in COVID-19. Repertoires were generated with immunoSEQ multiplex PCR, while TCRdb's copy carries only in-frame clones and drops some. The table lists a few hundred thousand clones, about nine tenths of them singletons, with more than 6.5% in the top ten. Source material: peripheral blood. These receptors all come from a woman aged 25 to 39 who had recovered from COVID-19.

In DNA, the CDR3 is TGCGCCAGCAGCCCCCCAGGGAGGGACACTGAAGCTTTCTTT. Protein: CASSPPGRDTEAFF. The chain carries TRBV4-1 and TRBJ1-1, with a weak D call TRBD1 (5 bases). Trimming removed 4 bases from V and 3 bases from J, with 12 bases in between. The CDR3 covers 14 residues. The germline V gene has CDR1 MGHRA and CDR2 YSYEKL.

The V gene is TRBV10-3, the J gene TRBJ1-1, with 8 positions matching TRBD1. Germline loops: CDR1 ENHRY, CDR2 SYGVKD. V lost 10 bases to trimming and J lost 0 bases; unmatched junction nucleotides: 13. This CDR3 comprises 16 residues. Here the CDR3 DNA reads TGTGCCAGCAGGGGGCAGGGGCCGCCCATGAACACTGAAGCTTTCTTT. Protein sequence: CASRGQGPPMNTEAFF.

J is TRBJ1-3 and V is TRBV6-6, with D possibly TRBD1 on 6 matching bases. Looked up from germline, CDR1 is MNHNY and CDR2 is SVGAGI (reference sequence). Trimming stripped 2 bases from V and 0 bases from J, with 11 bases between. This CDR3 is built from 16 residues. CDR3 sequence reads: CASSYAGTPSGNTIYF. For the CDR3, the DNA is TGTGCCAGCAGTTACGCCGGGACACCCTCTGGAAACACCATATATTTT.

The rearrangement uses TRBV28 and TRBJ1-1; 7 bases are shared with TRBD1. The germline CDR1 and CDR2 sequences are MDHEN and SYDVKM. V lost 5 bases, J lost 6 bases, and 9 bases stayed unmatched. This CDR3 is built from 14 residues. The CDR3 is CASSHHRDSPEAFF. The CDR3 DNA reads as TGTGCCAGCAGTCACCATCGGGACAGCCCTGAAGCTTTCTTT.

The chain is built from TRBV6-6 and TRBJ1-2, with a possible D match to TRBD1 (6 bases). Trimming removed 5 bases at V and 3 bases at J, with 10 bases between. Germline-derived CDR1 and CDR2 are MNHNY and SVGAGI (reference sequence). CDR3 length: 13 amino acids. The CDR3 region has the DNA TGTGCCAGCAGTCCAGGGGTTGACTATGGCTACACCTTC. Translation gives CASSPGVDYGYTF.

This clone was detected only once. The chain couples TRBV5-4 to TRBJ2-7; D is unresolved. The V and J ends lost 0 bases and 6 bases respectively, with 10 bases between them. The CDR3 sequence is 13 residues long. Germline CDR1 reads SGHNT; CDR2 reads YYREEE (reference sequence). CDR3 bases: TGTGCCAGCAGCTTGGCGAAAGAGGTCGAGCAGTACTTC. Residues: CASSLAKEVEQYF.

This chain connects TRBV12-3 or TRBV12-4 to TRBJ1-1; D gene unclear. The CDR3 has 11 amino acids. The V end was cut by 1 base, the J end by 11 bases, with 8 bases between. The CDR3 is CASSLVGEAFF. The CDR3 region has the DNA TGTGCCAGCAGTTTAGTGGGAGAGGCTTTCTTT.

The V and J genes are TRBV3-1 (or the pseudogene TRBV3-2) and TRBJ1-2; the D is unclear. CDR1 LGHDT and CDR2 YNNKEL come from the germline V gene (reference sequence). The V end lost 2 bases, the J end lost 4 bases, and 5 bases lay between the germline ends. The CDR3 totals 12 residues. The DNA of the CDR3 is TGTGCCAGCAGCCAACGGGTCTATGGCTACACCTTC. It translates to CASSQRVYGYTF.

The genes are TRBV29-1 and TRBJ2-2, with 10 bases fitting TRBD1. CDR3 length equals 14 residues. Germline CDR1 is SQVTM and CDR2 is ANQGSEA. The V gene end was trimmed by 6 bases and the J gene end by 4 bases; junction bases not matched to a gene: 5. Here the CDR3 reads CSVRQGAGTGELFF. The CDR3 nucleotides are TGCAGCGTCCGACAGGGGGCCGGCACCGGGGAGCTGTTTTTT.

This rearrangement joins TRBV6-2 or TRBV6-3 to TRBJ1-5, with 7 bases fitting TRBD1. The V and J ends lost 0 bases and 6 bases, in that order; junction bases with no gene match: 5. Germline values: CDR1 MNHEY, CDR2 SVGEGT. The CDR3 extends over 15 amino acids. The CDR3: CASSYSTRGSQPQHF. In nucleotides, the CDR3 is TGTGCCAGCAGTTACTCGACCAGGGGGAGTCAGCCCCAGCATTTT.

The chain combines TRBV27 with TRBJ2-7; D is unclear. The CDR3 contains 14 residues. Germline CDR1 reads MNHEY; CDR2 reads SMNVEV (reference sequence). Trimming stripped 6 bases from V and 2 bases from J, with 14 bases between. The CDR3 reads CASSNTVRAYEQYF. CDR3 nucleotides: TGTGCCAGCAGCAATACTGTTCGAGCCTACGAGCAGTACTTC.

The gene calls are TRBV24-1 and TRBJ2-3, with D uncertain. This CDR3 has 16 amino acids. Trimming pared 3 bases from V and 2 bases from J, leaving 14 bases between. Germline CDR1 KGHDR, CDR2 SFDVKD. This chain's CDR3 is CATSDPRDSTTDTQYF. As DNA, the CDR3 is TGTGCCACCAGTGATCCCAGAGACTCCACCACAGATACGCAGTATTTT.

The chain recombines TRBV5-5 with TRBJ1-5; weak D call: TRBD1 (5 bases). CDR1 and CDR2 (germline): SGHKS, YYEKEE (reference sequence). Trimming took off 9 bases at V and 5 bases at J, with 18 bases between the two ends. There are 14 residues in the CDR3. CDR3 DNA: TGTGCCACCCGAGTGTCGCGGGGCGATCAGCCCCAGCATTTT. This gives the protein CATRVSRGDQPQHF. The full variable domain, in which reference TRBV5-5 and TRBJ1-5 provide the parts outside the CDR3, is DAGVTQSPTHLIKTRGQQVTLRCSPISGHKSVSWYQQVLGQGPQFIFQYYEKEERGRGNFPDRFSARQFPNYSSELNVNALLLGDSALYLCATRVSRGDQPQHFGDGTRLSIL.

The chain employs TRBV13 and TRBJ1-2; D remains ambiguous. Germline V gene lookup returns CDR1 PRHDT and CDR2 FYEKMQ (reference sequence). The CDR3 sequence is 12 residues long. V lost 5 bases and J lost 3, with 7 bases in between. This chain's CDR3 is CASSPRDYGYTF. CDR3 in DNA: TGTGCCAGCAGCCCCCGGGACTATGGCTACACCTTC.

V usage is TRBV29-1 and J usage is TRBJ1-1; 10 bases agree with TRBD1. Germline loops: CDR1 SQVTM, CDR2 ANQGSEA. Trimming removed 7 bases from V and 4 bases from J; junction bases left unmatched: 9. The CDR3 spans 14 residues. CDR3: CSARQGAVSTEAFF. The CDR3 DNA follows: TGCAGCGCCCGACAGGGGGCGGTAAGCACTGAAGCTTTCTTT.